The source of this T cell receptor beta chain is a study of shared clonotypes between healthy human individuals (dated by TCRdb to between 2020 and 2021). Regarding the complete study: The cohort comprised a couple of women and three men aged 18 to 49 years. Each donor's leukapheresis produced roughly between roughly 0.85 and 10 billion PBMCs. Libraries were prepared and TCR repertoires were sequenced by different laboratories using diverse techniques, in order to increase sequencing depth and limit assay-specific biases. For each donor, three plates each were used for CD4 naive and CD4 memory, two plates were used for CD8 naive, and one plate was used for CD8 memory. To estimate repertoire size and how much clonotypes are shared between individuals, the study performed deep sequencing of blood TCR repertoires from 4 to 6 healthy adults.

The CDR3, from cysteine to phenylalanine, totals 14 residues. Only the CDR3 DNA is retained, 42 bases long and in frame from the first base. V loses 6 bases of germline sequence and J loses 6 bases, and the interval between the two ends is 17 bases. Reading the germline V gene gives CDR1 SGDLS and CDR2 YYNGEE. The donors were healthy, HIV-negative adults with no recently reported acute infections or vaccinations. Every donor was a Caucasian adult living in Nashville, Tennessee, USA. CD4+ T cells were enriched by magnetic negative selection, after which naive cells were positively selected on CD45RA and the negative fraction was taken as the memory subset. Blood was obtained by leukapheresis, after which PBMCs were separated by Ficoll-Histopaque density gradient centrifugation and cryopreserved in liquid nitrogen vapor phase. Purity and quantity of every magnetically sorted T cell population were checked by analytical flow cytometry. Genomic DNA was isolated from each sorted fraction and quantified by UV absorbance on a Nanodrop 2000c.

Using the deep immunoSEQ assay, TCR CDR3 regions were amplified from genomic DNA by multiplex PCR. Extracted genomic DNA from each cell subset was distributed evenly across all wells of several immunoSEQ 96-well plates, and each plate was treated as a replicate. Each replicate PCR for sorted subsets received about 210 ng genomic DNA, equal to about 29,000 T cell genomes. Purified libraries were measured with a Qubit 3.0 fluorometer, size-checked on a Bioanalyzer 2100, and measured again with the KAPA Library Quantification kit. Every immunoSEQ 96-well plate was sequenced on a separate single-read 150-cycle Illumina NextSeq 550 flow cell. As for the authors' bioinformatics: Because only junctional sequences without quality scores were contained in the immunoSEQ output, filtering matching that applied to full-length reads could not be performed. Sequences were annotated with PyIR, a Python wrapper for IgBLAST v1.9, using IMGT germline references to assign V/J genes and CDR3. Any read was removed if the V/J assignment was weak (E-value above 1e-6), the CDR3 was missing, or the read contained stop codons, out-of-frame junctions, or ambiguous translated residues. V3J clonotypes were defined as sequences sharing the same inferred V gene, J gene, and CDR3 amino acid sequence. Percentage overlap between repertoires was computed as shared unique clonotypes divided by the size of the smaller repertoire. RTK rarefaction, the Chao1 estimator, and Recon v2.1 estimates of unobserved clonotypes were used to assess repertoire richness. Generation probabilities were computed with OLGA for all TCRbeta clonotypes obtained by the gDNA method from several donors. TCRdb obtained this table from immuneACCESS and retained in-frame rearrangements with V and J assigned. These tables miss some clones; where compared with another copy, unresolved V genes account for less than half of the shortfall, and the remainder is unexplained. That table is the source of V, J and clone size, and D and trimming were worked out from the DNA. A total of some 1 million clones appear in this sample, under 80% of them only once. Clones ranked in the top ten supply roughly 1.5% of the sample.

As for this clone: Its antigen is unknown. Base quality data are lacking; no much larger clone is found one base away.

The paper as a whole reports these results and caveats: Rarefaction of sorted-subset datasets indicated incomplete sequencing despite the large sequencing depth. When a handful of donors were compared, the shared fraction of clonotypes was roughly 4.8% for naive CD4, over 3% for naive CD8, roughly 2.5% for memory CD4, and roughly 0.4% for memory CD8. Naive subsets generally had larger estimated clonotype richness than memory subsets did. Sampling was restricted to blood, and TCR repertoires in tissues likely differ from the TCR repertoires found in blood. The small number of donors limited the genetic and exposure-history diversity represented. Higher generation probabilities were observed for clonotypes shared by all four sorted-subset donors than for non-shared clonotypes. Pairwise subsampling indicated that sequencing depth was expected to affect the degree of clonotype sharing among donors.

Specimen: memory CD4+ T cells sorted from blood. The cell subset or site label of this sample denotes: CD45RA-negative fraction. The TCR sequence derives from a man aged 18 to 30 in good health. Here the chain combines TRBV9 and TRBJ2-3; the D gene is unclear. The CDR3 reads CASTRGHPTDTQYF. The sequenced DNA is TGTGCCAGCACCCGAGGCCACCCGACGGATACGCAGTATTTT.